The rows below give T cell receptor beta chains drawn from one sample of a study of T cell responses to AZD1222 COVID-19 vaccine. Sequencing was performed with immunoSEQ multiplex PCR; in TCRdb, only in-frame clones are kept and a portion is missing. The table includes 140,000 to 150,000 clones, 75% to 85% detected once. Material: peripheral blood, obtained on day 0 of MenACWY control vaccination. These receptors all come from an adult in good health. The CDR3 runs from the conserved cysteine through the conserved F or W. The order of the fields is D gene, J gene, V gene, clone size, CDR3 protein, CDR3 DNA. A D gene is named only where the DNA matches it firmly. Only part of the rows carry a size: once, few, many, or a class if the clone is expanded.

D: TRBD2; J: TRBJ2-2; V: TRBV9; size: NA; CDR3: CASSVVSSGGLGGTGELFF; DNA: TGTGCCAGCAGCGTAGTTAGTAGCGGGGGCCTGGGCGGCACCGGGGAGCTGTTTTTT
D: TRBD2; J: TRBJ2-3; V: TRBV20-1; size: NA; CDR3: CSASDIAGGMDTQYF; DNA: TGCAGTGCTAGTGATATAGCGGGGGGTATGGATACGCAGTATTTT
D: NA; J: TRBJ1-6; V: TRBV27; size: NA; CDR3: CASSLGVASPLHF; DNA: TGTGCCAGCAGTTTGGGCGTAGCTTCACCCCTCCACTTT
D: NA; J: TRBJ2-3; V: TRBV9; size: NA; CDR3: CASSVVGAGSTDTQYF; DNA: TGTGCCAGCAGCGTCGTGGGGGCTGGGAGCACAGATACGCAGTATTTT
D: TRBD1; J: TRBJ1-3; V: TRBV12-3/TRBV12-4; size: NA; CDR3: CASMDRAGNTIYF; DNA: TGTGCCAGCATGGACAGGGCTGGAAACACCATATATTTT
D: NA; J: TRBJ2-7; V: TRBV11-2; size: NA; CDR3: CASRRPGPRRGYEQYF; DNA: TGTGCCAGCAGACGACCGGGTCCCCGAAGGGGCTACGAGCAGTACTTC
D: NA; J: TRBJ1-5; V: TRBV11-2; size: medium-sized; CDR3: CASSEGVNQPQHF; DNA: TGTGCCAGCAGCGAAGGGGTCAATCAGCCCCAGCATTTT
D: NA; J: TRBJ2-2; V: TRBV15; size: NA; CDR3: CATSRQGMSWAGELFF; DNA: TGTGCCACCAGCAGGCAGGGCATGAGCTGGGCCGGGGAGCTGTTTTTT
D: NA; J: TRBJ2-6; V: TRBV6-5; size: once; CDR3: CASRTGELANVLTF; DNA: TGTGCCAGCCGAACCGGGGAGTTGGCCAACGTCCTGACTTTC
D: NA; J: TRBJ2-3; V: TRBV5-4; size: NA; CDR3: CASSLAGWTDTQYF; DNA: TGTGCCAGCAGCTTGGCGGGATGGACAGATACGCAGTATTTT
D: NA; J: TRBJ2-5; V: TRBV9; size: few; CDR3: CASSVGGAPQETQYF; DNA: TGTGCCAGCAGCGTAGGAGGGGCGCCCCAAGAGACCCAGTACTTC
D: TRBD1; J: TRBJ1-1; V: TRBV10-2; size: NA; CDR3: CASSEPQGATEAFF; DNA: TGCGCCAGCAGTGAGCCTCAGGGGGCCACTGAAGCTTTCTTT
D: NA; J: TRBJ1-3; V: TRBV5-6; size: few; CDR3: CASSLDGSGNTIYF; DNA: TGTGCCAGCAGCTTGGACGGATCTGGAAACACCATATATTTT
D: NA; J: TRBJ1-3; V: TRBV9; size: NA; CDR3: CASSVSQSSGNTIYF; DNA: TGTGCCAGCAGCGTATCTCAGAGCTCTGGAAACACCATATATTTT
D: TRBD2; J: TRBJ2-7; V: TRBV4-1; size: once; CDR3: CASSRDRLAGAYEQYF; DNA: TGCGCCAGCAGCCGAGACCGACTAGCGGGGGCCTACGAGCAGTACTTC
D: TRBD1; J: TRBJ1-1; V: TRBV29-1; size: NA; CDR3: CSVRQGNTEAFF; DNA: TGCAGCGTAAGACAGGGGAACACTGAAGCTTTCTTT
D: NA; J: TRBJ2-1; V: TRBV4-1; size: NA; CDR3: CASSQGKGGKNEQFF; DNA: TGCGCCAGCAGCCAAGGAAAGGGCGGCAAGAATGAGCAGTTCTTC
D: TRBD1; J: TRBJ2-1; V: TRBV6-2/TRBV6-3; size: NA; CDR3: CASSYSGTGASEQFF; DNA: TGTGCCAGCAGTTACTCCGGGACAGGGGCATCCGAGCAGTTCTTC
D: TRBD1; J: TRBJ2-4; V: TRBV7-2; size: few; CDR3: CASSTGTGKNIQYF; DNA: TGTGCCAGCAGCACCGGGACAGGGAAAAACATTCAGTACTTC
D: TRBD2; J: TRBJ2-7; V: TRBV7-8; size: NA; CDR3: CASSLVGVAGGNEQYF; DNA: TGTGCCAGCAGCTTAGTGGGTGTAGCGGGGGGCAACGAGCAGTACTTC
D: NA; J: TRBJ1-1; V: TRBV15; size: NA; CDR3: CATSRGAPDSNTEAFF; DNA: TGTGCCACCAGCAGAGGGGCTCCTGACTCGAACACTGAAGCTTTCTTT
D: TRBD1; J: TRBJ1-5; V: TRBV28; size: NA; CDR3: CASYVQGTDPLAQHF; DNA: TGTGCCAGCTATGTACAGGGGACGGACCCTCTGGCCCAGCATTTT
D: NA; J: TRBJ1-2; V: TRBV6-5; size: NA; CDR3: CASVAGSEIYGYTF; DNA: TGTGCCAGCGTTGCGGGGAGCGAAATCTATGGCTACACCTTC
D: TRBD2; J: TRBJ2-5; V: TRBV12-5; size: NA; CDR3: CASGPGGVIQETQYF; DNA: TGTGCTAGTGGCCCCGGGGGGGTAATTCAAGAGACCCAGTACTTC
D: TRBD1; J: TRBJ1-1; V: TRBV2; size: NA; CDR3: CASKNLIGTGGRTEAFF; DNA: TGTGCCAGCAAAAACCTAATAGGGACAGGGGGCCGAACTGAAGCTTTCTTT
D: TRBD1; J: TRBJ1-6; V: TRBV9; size: NA; CDR3: CASSVEGQNSPLHF; DNA: TGTGCCAGCAGCGTAGAGGGACAGAATTCACCCCTCCACTTT
D: NA; J: TRBJ2-1; V: TRBV20-1; size: once; CDR3: CSARGLQQFF; DNA: TGCAGTGCTAGGGGCCTTCAGCAGTTCTTC
D: NA; J: TRBJ1-1; V: TRBV7-3; size: once; CDR3: CASSPRHNTEAFF; DNA: TGTGCCAGCAGCCCCCGTCATAACACTGAAGCTTTCTTT
D: NA; J: TRBJ1-2; V: TRBV29-1; size: NA; CDR3: CSVEDTVGRFF; DNA: TGCAGCGTTGAAGATACAGTCGGAAGGTTCTTC
D: NA; J: TRBJ1-4; V: TRBV19; size: NA; CDR3: CASSWGGTTTNEKLFF; DNA: TGTGCCAGTAGTTGGGGGGGTACAACAACTAATGAAAAACTGTTTTTT
D: NA; J: TRBJ1-1; V: TRBV5-1; size: NA; CDR3: CASSSYTEAFF; DNA: TGCGCCAGCAGCTCATATACTGAAGCTTTCTTT
D: NA; J: TRBJ1-5; V: TRBV7-2; size: NA; CDR3: CAGGRGRNQPQHF; DNA: TGTGCCGGCGGGAGGGGCCGCAATCAGCCCCAGCATTTT
D: NA; J: TRBJ2-5; V: TRBV19; size: NA; CDR3: CASSPQGGGQETQYF; DNA: TGTGCCAGTAGTCCCCAAGGGGGGGGCCAAGAGACCCAGTACTTC
D: NA; J: TRBJ1-1; V: TRBV18; size: NA; CDR3: CASSQRAGDEAFF; DNA: TGTGCCAGCTCGCAACGGGCTGGAGATGAAGCTTTCTTT
D: NA; J: TRBJ1-3; V: TRBV18; size: NA; CDR3: CASSPPGGSGNTIYF; DNA: TGTGCCAGCTCACCACCGGGAGGCTCTGGAAACACCATATATTTT
D: TRBD1; J: TRBJ1-6; V: TRBV7-2; size: few; CDR3: CASSGQGAGSPLHF; DNA: TGTGCCAGCAGCGGACAGGGGGCGGGATCACCCCTCCACTTT
D: NA; J: TRBJ2-7; V: TRBV11-2; size: NA; CDR3: CASSLVQTYEQYF; DNA: TGTGCCAGCAGCTTAGTCCAGACCTACGAGCAGTACTTC
D: NA; J: TRBJ1-2; V: TRBV18; size: NA; CDR3: CASSPPVRQSYTF; DNA: TGTGCCAGCTCACCACCCGTACGGCAGAGCTACACCTTC
D: TRBD1; J: TRBJ2-7; V: TRBV5-1; size: NA; CDR3: CASSYLTGSSYEQYF; DNA: TGCGCCAGCAGCTATCTGACAGGGAGCTCCTACGAGCAGTACTTC
D: TRBD1; J: TRBJ1-2; V: TRBV19; size: once; CDR3: CASSKTGGVDGYTF; DNA: TGTGCCAGTAGTAAAACAGGGGGAGTGGATGGCTACACCTTC
D: TRBD1; J: TRBJ1-4; V: TRBV28; size: NA; CDR3: CASSLSGGLIEKLFF; DNA: TGTGCCAGCAGTTTGTCAGGGGGTCTCATAGAAAAACTGTTTTTT
D: NA; J: TRBJ1-1; V: TRBV5-4; size: NA; CDR3: CASSLPMTGPLTNTEAFF; DNA: TGTGCCAGCAGCTTGCCTATGACAGGCCCCTTGACGAACACTGAAGCTTTCTTT
D: NA; J: TRBJ2-7; V: TRBV7-9; size: few; CDR3: CASSLVADSSYEQYF; DNA: TGTGCCAGCAGCTTAGTAGCGGACAGCTCCTACGAGCAGTACTTC
D: NA; J: TRBJ1-2; V: TRBV4-1; size: NA; CDR3: CASSQDLGVRAGYTF; DNA: TGCGCCAGCAGCCAAGATTTAGGGGTTCGCGCTGGCTACACCTTC
D: TRBD1; J: TRBJ2-5; V: TRBV6-6; size: NA; CDR3: CASSRWAGGETQYF; DNA: TGTGCCAGCAGCCGATGGGCAGGGGGAGAGACCCAGTACTTC
D: TRBD1; J: TRBJ2-7; V: TRBV5-6; size: few; CDR3: CASSVGTASYEQYF; DNA: TGTGCCAGCAGCGTGGGGACAGCCTCCTACGAGCAGTACTTC
D: NA; J: TRBJ2-7; V: TRBV9; size: NA; CDR3: CASSAQWDSTYEQYF; DNA: TGTGCCAGCAGCGCCCAATGGGACTCGACCTACGAGCAGTACTTC
D: NA; J: TRBJ1-4; V: TRBV4-1; size: few; CDR3: CASSQVLNREGKLFF; DNA: TGCGCCAGCAGCCAAGTCCTGAACAGGGAGGGAAAACTGTTTTTT
D: NA; J: TRBJ1-2; V: TRBV18; size: NA; CDR3: CASSLRAVYGYTF; DNA: TGTGCCAGCTCACTCAGGGCAGTCTATGGCTACACCTTC